This record concerns one T cell receptor beta chain sequence. The antigen is unknown. The germline gives CDR1 SNHLY, CDR2 FYNNEI. Trimming cost V 6 bases and J 6 bases; bases outside gene matches: 10. There are 15 residues in the CDR3. Profiling relied on immunoSEQ multiplex PCR, and the TCRdb table lists in-frame clones only, not all of them. The sample lists tens of thousands of clones; about 90% were seen once. The data derive from a study of graft-versus-host responses after intestinal transplantation. On the study more broadly: Multivisceral, liver-intestinal, or isolated intestinal transplants were received by the recipients. Recipients were all induced with anti-thymocyte globulin, then given tacrolimus and steroids for two to three years.

Findings and caveats of the study: Within allografts, high graft-versus-host to host-versus-graft clonal ratios were seen among patients with graft-donor T cell macrochimerism. GvH clones appeared in recipient marrow, some first in ileum or blood.

The sequencing here drew on unstimulated CD8+ T cells sorted from spleen or lymph node cells, taken before intestinal transplant. This clonotype originated in a human donor who received an intestinal transplant. The chain employs TRBV2 and TRBJ2-7; 11 bases match TRBD2. This chain's CDR3 is CASRVASGRLPEQYF. DNA for the CDR3: TGTGCCAGCAGGGTGGCTAGCGGGAGGCTACCCGAGCAGTACTTC.